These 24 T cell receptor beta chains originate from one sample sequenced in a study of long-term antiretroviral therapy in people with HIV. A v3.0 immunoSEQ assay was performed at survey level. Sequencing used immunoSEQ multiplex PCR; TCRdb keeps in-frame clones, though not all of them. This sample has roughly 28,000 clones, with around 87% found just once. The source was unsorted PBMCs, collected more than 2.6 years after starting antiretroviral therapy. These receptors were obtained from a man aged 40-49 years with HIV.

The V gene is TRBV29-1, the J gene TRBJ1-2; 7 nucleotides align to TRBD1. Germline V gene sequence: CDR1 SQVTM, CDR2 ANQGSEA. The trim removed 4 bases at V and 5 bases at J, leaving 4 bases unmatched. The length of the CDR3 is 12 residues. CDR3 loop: CSVVDRLYGYTF. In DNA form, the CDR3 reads TGCAGCGTTGTGGACAGGTTATATGGCTACACCTTC.

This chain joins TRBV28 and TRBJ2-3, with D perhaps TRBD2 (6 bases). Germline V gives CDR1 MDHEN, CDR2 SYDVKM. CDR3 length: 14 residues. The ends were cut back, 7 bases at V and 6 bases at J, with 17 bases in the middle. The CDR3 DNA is TGTGCCAGCATGGCCTACGGACTAAGCGATACGCAGTATTTT. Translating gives CASMAYGLSDTQYF.

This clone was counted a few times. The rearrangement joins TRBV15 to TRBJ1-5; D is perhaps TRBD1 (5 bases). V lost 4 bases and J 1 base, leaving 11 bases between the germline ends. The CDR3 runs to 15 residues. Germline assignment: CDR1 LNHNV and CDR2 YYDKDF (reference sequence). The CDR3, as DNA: TGTGCCACCAGCACTGGAGGGGAGAGCAATCAGCCCCAGCATTTT. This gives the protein CATSTGGESNQPQHF.

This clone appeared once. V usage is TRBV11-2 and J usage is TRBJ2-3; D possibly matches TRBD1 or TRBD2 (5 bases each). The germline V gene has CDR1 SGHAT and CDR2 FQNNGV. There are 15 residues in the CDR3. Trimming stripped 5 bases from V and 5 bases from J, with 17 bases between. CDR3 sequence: CASSLGGSIQDTQYF. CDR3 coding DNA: TGTGCCAGCAGCCTTGGGGGATCGATTCAAGATACGCAGTATTTT.

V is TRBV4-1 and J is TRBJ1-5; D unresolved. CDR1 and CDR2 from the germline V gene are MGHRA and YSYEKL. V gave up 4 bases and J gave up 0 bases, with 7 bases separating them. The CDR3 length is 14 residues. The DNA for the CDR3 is TGCGCCAGCAGCCCAGTACATAGCAATCAGCCCCAGCATTTT. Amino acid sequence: CASSPVHSNQPQHF.

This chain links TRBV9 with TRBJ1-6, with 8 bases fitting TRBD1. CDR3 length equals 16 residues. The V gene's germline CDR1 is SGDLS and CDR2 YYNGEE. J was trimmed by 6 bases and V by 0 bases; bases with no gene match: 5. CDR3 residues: CASSVGADRANSPLHF. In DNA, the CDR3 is TGTGCCAGCAGCGTAGGGGCGGACAGGGCTAATTCACCCCTCCACTTT. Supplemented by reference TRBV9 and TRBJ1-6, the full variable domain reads DSGVTQTPKHLITATGQRVTLRCSPRSGDLSVYWYQQSLDQGLQFLIQYYNGEERAKGNILERFSAQQFPDLHSELNLSSLELGDSALYFCASSVGADRANSPLHFGNGTRLTVT.

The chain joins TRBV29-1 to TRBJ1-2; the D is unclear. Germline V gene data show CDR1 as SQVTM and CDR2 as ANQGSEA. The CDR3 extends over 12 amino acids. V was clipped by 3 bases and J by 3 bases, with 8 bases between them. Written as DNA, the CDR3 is TGCAGCGTTGATCGATTGGACTATGGCTACACCTTC. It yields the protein CSVDRLDYGYTF.

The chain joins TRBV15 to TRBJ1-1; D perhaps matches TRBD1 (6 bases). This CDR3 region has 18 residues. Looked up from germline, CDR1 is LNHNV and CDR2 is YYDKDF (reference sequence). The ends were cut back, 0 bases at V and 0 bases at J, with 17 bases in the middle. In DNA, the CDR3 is TGTGCCACCAGCAGAGATCAGGGGTCGGGGCTCATGAACACTGAAGCTTTCTTT. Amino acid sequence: CATSRDQGSGLMNTEAFF.

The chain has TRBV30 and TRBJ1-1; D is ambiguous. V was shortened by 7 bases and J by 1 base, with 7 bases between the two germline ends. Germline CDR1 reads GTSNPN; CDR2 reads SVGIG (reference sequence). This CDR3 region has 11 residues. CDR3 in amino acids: CASSGNTEAFF. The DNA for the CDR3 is TGTGCCTCATCGGGGAACACTGAAGCTTTCTTT.

As DNA, the CDR3 is TGTGCCAGCAGCCATAGGGGACTAGTCCGGACTAGCGGGGGATACACAGATACGCAGTATTTT. Its protein is CASSHRGLVRTSGGYTDTQYF. The chain uses TRBV4-2 and TRBJ2-3; 13 positions agree with TRBD2. The CDR3 loop spans 21 amino acids. J lost 2 bases, V lost 3 bases, and 17 bases had no gene match. Germline V CDR1 and CDR2: LGHNA, YNFKEQ.

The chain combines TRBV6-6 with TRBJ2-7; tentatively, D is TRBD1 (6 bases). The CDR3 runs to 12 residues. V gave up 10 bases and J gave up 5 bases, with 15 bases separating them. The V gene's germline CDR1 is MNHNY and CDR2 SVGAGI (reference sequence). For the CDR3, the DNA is TGTGCCACCCTGACAGGCGGCCACGAGCAGTACTTC. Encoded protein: CATLTGGHEQYF.

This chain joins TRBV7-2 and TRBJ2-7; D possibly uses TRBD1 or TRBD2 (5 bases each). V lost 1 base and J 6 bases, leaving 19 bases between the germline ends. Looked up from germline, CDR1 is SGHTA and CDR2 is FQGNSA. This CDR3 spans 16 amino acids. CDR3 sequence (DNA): TGTGCCAGCAGCTTAGATTCTGGAGGACACCCTCGCGAGCAGTACTTC. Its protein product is CASSLDSGGHPREQYF.

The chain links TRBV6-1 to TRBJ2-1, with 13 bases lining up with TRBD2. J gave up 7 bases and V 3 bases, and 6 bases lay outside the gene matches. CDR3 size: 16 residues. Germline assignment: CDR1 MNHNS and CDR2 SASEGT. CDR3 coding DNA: TGTGCCAGCAGTGAGGTGGGACTAGCGGGGAGGAATGAGCAGTTCTTC. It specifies CASSEVGLAGRNEQFF.

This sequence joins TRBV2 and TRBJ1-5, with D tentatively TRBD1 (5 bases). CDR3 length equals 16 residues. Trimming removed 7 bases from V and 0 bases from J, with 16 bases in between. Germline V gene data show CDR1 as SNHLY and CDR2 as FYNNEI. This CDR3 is CASMGPSRDSNQPQHF. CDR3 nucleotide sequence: TGTGCCAGCATGGGACCTTCACGGGATAGCAATCAGCCCCAGCATTTT. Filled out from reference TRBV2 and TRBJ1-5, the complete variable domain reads EPEVTQTPSHQVTQMGQEVILRCVPISNHLYFYWYRQILGQKVEFLVSFYNNEISEKSEIFDDQFSVERPDGSNFTLKIRSTKLEDSAMYFCASMGPSRDSNQPQHFGDGTRLSIL.

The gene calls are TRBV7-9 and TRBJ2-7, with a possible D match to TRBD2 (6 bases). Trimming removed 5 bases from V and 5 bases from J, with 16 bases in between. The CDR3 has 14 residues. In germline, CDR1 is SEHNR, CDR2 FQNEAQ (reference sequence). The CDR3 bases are TGTGCCAGCAGCCCCATTAGCGGAGGCAACGAGCAGTACTTC. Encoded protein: CASSPISGGNEQYF.

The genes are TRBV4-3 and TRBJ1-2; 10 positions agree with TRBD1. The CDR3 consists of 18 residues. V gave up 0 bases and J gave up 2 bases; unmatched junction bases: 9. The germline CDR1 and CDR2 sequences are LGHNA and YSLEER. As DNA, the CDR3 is TGCGCCAGCAGCCAAGAATGGAATCGACAGGGGGCGAACTATGGCTACACCTTC. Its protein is CASSQEWNRQGANYGYTF.

CDR3 loop: CASSLWTSGITDTQYF. The CDR3, as DNA: TGTGCCAGCTCACTATGGACTAGCGGGATCACAGATACGCAGTATTTT. The chain links TRBV18 to TRBJ2-3; 12 positions agree with TRBD2. From germline, CDR1 is KGHSH and CDR2 LQKENI. CDR3 length equals 16 residues. V dropped 4 bases and J dropped 2; count of bases not matched to a gene: 4.

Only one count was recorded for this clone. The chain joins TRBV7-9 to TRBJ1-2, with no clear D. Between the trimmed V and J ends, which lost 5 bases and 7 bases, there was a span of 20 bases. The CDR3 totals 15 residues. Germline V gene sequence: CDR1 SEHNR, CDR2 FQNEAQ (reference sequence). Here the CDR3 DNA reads TGTGCCAGCAGCCCCGAGCGGTGGGGATTTGGTGGCTACACCTTC. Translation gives CASSPERWGFGGYTF.

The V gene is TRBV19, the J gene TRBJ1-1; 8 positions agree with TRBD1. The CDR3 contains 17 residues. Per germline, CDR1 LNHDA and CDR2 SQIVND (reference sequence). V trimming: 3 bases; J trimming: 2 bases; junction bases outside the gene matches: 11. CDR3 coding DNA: TGTGCCAGTAGTATTTCTCCAGGGGGCCGTGCTAACACTGAAGCTTTCTTT. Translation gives CASSISPGGRANTEAFF.

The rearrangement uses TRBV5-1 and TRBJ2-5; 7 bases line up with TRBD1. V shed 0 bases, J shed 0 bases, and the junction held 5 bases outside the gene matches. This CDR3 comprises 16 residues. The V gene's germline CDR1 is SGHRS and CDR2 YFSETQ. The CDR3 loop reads CASSLGTGAYQETQYF. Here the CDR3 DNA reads TGCGCCAGCAGCTTGGGGACAGGAGCCTACCAAGAGACCCAGTACTTC.

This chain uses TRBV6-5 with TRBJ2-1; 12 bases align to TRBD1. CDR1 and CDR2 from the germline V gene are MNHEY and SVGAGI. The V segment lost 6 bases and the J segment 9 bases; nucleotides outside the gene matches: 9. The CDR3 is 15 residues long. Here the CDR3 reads CASSRLGQGASEQFF. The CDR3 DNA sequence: TGTGCCAGCAGCCGCTTGGGACAGGGGGCGAGTGAGCAGTTCTTC.

The CDR3 DNA reads TGTGCCAGCTCCTCGGCGCCCAATCAGCCCCAGCATTTT. It is translated as CASSSAPNQPQHF. The genes are TRBV6-6 and TRBJ1-5; D gene unclear. Germline V gene lookup returns CDR1 MNHNY and CDR2 SVGAGI (reference sequence). The CDR3 covers 13 residues. V shed 8 bases and J shed 3 bases, with 11 bases lying between them.

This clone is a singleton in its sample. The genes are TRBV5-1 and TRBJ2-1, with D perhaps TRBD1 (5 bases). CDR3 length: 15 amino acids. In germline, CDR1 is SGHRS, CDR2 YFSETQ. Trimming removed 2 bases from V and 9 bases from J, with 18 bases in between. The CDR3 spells CASSLQVNQDGEQFF. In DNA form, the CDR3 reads TGCGCCAGCAGCTTACAGGTGAATCAGGATGGTGAGCAGTTCTTC.

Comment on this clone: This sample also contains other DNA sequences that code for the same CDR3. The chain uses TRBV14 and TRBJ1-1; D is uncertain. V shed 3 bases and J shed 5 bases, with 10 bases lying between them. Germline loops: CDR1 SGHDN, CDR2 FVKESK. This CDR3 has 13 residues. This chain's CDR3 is CASSQSTRTEAFF. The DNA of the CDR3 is TGTGCCAGCAGCCAGAGCACTAGAACTGAAGCTTTCTTT.